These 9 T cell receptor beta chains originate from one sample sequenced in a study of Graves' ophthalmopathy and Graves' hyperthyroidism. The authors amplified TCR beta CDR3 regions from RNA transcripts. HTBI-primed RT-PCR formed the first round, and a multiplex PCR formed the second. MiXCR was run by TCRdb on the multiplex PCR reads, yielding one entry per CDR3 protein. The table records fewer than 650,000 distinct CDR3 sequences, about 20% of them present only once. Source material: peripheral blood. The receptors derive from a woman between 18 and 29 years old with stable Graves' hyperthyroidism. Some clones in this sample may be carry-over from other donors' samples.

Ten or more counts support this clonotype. CDR3 sequence (DNA): TGTGCCAGCAGTCCCATGCTCGGGACTAGCGGGAGTGGGGGCAAAAACATTCAGTACTTC. Protein product: CASSPMLGTSGSGGKNIQYF. The chain is built from TRBV28 and TRBJ2-4, with TRBD2 matching over 14 bases. Germline-derived CDR1 and CDR2 are MDHEN and SYDVKM. Unmatched junction bases numbered 15, after V lost 5 bases and J lost 3 bases. The CDR3 covers 20 residues. The variable domain in full, completed from reference TRBV28 and TRBJ2-4, reads DVKVTQSSRYLVKRTGEKVFLECVQDMDHENMFWYRQDPGLGLRLIYFSYDVKMKEKGDIPEGYSVSREKKERFSLILESASTNQTSMYLCASSPMLGTSGSGGKNIQYFGAGTRLSVL.

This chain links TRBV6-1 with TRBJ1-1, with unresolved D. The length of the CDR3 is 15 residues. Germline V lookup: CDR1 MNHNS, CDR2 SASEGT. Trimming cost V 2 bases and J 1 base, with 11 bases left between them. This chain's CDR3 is CASSEYRQENTEAFF. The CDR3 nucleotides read TGTGCCAGCAGTGAATATCGGCAGGAGAACACTGAAGCTTTCTTT.

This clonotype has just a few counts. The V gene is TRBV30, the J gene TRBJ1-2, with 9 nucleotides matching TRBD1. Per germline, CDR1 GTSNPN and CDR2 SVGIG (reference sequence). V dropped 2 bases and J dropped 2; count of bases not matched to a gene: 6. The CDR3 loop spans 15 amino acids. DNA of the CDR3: TGTGCCTGGAGTCCAGGGGGGACAGGGAACTATGGCTACACCTTC. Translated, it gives CAWSPGGTGNYGYTF.

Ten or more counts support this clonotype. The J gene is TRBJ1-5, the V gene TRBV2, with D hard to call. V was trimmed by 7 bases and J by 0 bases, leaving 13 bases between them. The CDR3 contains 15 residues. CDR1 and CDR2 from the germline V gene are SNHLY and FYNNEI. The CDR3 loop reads CASNSNAYSNQPQHF. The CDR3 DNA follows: TGTGCCAGCAACTCAAATGCGTATAGCAATCAGCCCCAGCATTTT. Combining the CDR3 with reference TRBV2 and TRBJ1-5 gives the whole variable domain EPEVTQTPSHQVTQMGQEVILRCVPISNHLYFYWYRQILGQKVEFLVSFYNNEISEKSEIFDDQFSVERPDGSNFTLKIRSTKLEDSAMYFCASNSNAYSNQPQHFGDGTRLSIL.

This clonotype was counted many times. In nucleotides, the CDR3 is TGTGCCAGCATCCGATACGGGGGCTCTGGAAACACCATATATTTT. Its protein is CASIRYGGSGNTIYF. The chain joins TRBV6-2 or TRBV6-3 to TRBJ1-3, with a possible D match to TRBD1 (5 bases). Trimming took 7 bases from V and 0 from J, leaving 13 bases between them. This CDR3 has 15 residues. Germline CDR1 MNHEY, CDR2 SVGEGT.

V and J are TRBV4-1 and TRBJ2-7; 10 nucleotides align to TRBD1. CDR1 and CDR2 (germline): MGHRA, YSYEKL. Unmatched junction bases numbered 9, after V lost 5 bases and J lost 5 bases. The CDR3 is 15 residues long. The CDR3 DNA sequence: TGCGCCAGCAGCACCCTGGGACAGGGGACCCACGAGCAGTACTTC. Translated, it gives CASSTLGQGTHEQYF.

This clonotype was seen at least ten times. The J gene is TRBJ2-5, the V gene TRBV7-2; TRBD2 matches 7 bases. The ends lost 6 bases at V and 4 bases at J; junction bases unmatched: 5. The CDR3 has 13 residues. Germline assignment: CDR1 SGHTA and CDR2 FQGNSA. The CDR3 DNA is TGTGCCAGCAGACGGGGGGATGGAGAGACCCAGTACTTC. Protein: CASRRGDGETQYF. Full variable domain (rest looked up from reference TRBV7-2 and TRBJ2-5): GAGVSQSPSNKVTEKGKDVELRCDPISGHTALYWYRQSLGQGLEFLIYFQGNSAPDKSGLPSDRFSAERTGGSVSTLTIQRTQQEDSAVYLCASRRGDGETQYFGPGTRLLVL.

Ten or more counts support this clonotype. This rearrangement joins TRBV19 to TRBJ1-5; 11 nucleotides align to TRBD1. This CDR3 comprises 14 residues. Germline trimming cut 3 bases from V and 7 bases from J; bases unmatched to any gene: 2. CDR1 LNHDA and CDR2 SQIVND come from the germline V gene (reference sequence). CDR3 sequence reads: CASSMWTGGQPQHF. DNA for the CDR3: TGTGCCAGTAGTATGTGGACAGGGGGCCAGCCCCAGCATTTT.

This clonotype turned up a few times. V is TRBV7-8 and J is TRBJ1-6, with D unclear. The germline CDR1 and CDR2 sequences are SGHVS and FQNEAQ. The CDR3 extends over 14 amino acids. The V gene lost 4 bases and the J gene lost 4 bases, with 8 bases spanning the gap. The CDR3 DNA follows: TGTGCCAGCAGCTCTCGTGAATATAATTCACCCCTCCACTTT. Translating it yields CASSSREYNSPLHF. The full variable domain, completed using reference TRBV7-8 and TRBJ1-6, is GAGVSQSPRYKVAKRGQDVALRCDPISGHVSLFWYQQALGQGPEFLTYFQNEAQLDKSGLPSDRFFAERPEGSVSTLKIQRTQQEDSAVYLCASSSREYNSPLHFGNGTRLTVT.